The 13 T cell receptor beta chains reported below all come from one sample, sequenced in a study of T cell repertoires in cytomegalovirus infection. TCRdb re-analysed the reads in MiXCR, keeping a single row per CDR3 protein. The sample yields some 310,000 distinct CDR3 sequences, just under 25% seen once. No antigens are known for them. Source: cultured PBMCs, taken from culture after CMV antigen stimulation. The receptors come from a human donor in good health (CMV status not recorded). Some clones in this sample may be carry-over from other donors' samples.

This clonotype was detected a few times. The chain uses TRBV7-9 and TRBJ2-7; 8 bases line up with TRBD2. Germline CDR1 and CDR2: SEHNR and FQNEAQ (reference sequence). V shed 4 bases and J 1 base; nucleotides not matched to a gene: 15. This CDR3 contains 18 residues. The CDR3 sequence: CASSSPGASGHTSYEQYV. In DNA, the CDR3 is TGTGCCAGCAGCTCCCCCGGGGCTAGCGGGCACACTTCCTACGAGCAGTACGTC.

This clonotype was detected ten times or more. V usage is TRBV14 and J usage is TRBJ1-3, with D uncertain. CDR3 length equals 12 residues. Germline CDR1 is SGHDN and CDR2 is FVKESK. Trimming pared 2 bases from V and 7 bases from J, leaving 6 bases between. The CDR3 DNA reads TGTGCCAGCAGCCAACGCCCGAACACCATATATTTT. It is translated as CASSQRPNTIYF.

The V and J genes are TRBV19 and TRBJ1-1, with 10 bases that match TRBD1. The ends lost 7 bases at V and 0 bases at J; junction bases unmatched: 5. The germline V gene encodes CDR1 LNHDA and CDR2 SQIVND (reference sequence). There are 15 residues in the CDR3. CDR3 in DNA: TGTGCCAGTAAGGGACAGGGGTTAATGAACACTGAAGCTTTCTTT. Its protein product is CASKGQGLMNTEAFF.

The chain uses TRBV7-9 and TRBJ2-7; D is unresolved. The CDR3 sequence is 13 residues long. V lost 0 bases and J lost 4, with 7 bases in between. CDR1 SEHNR and CDR2 FQNEAQ come from the germline V gene (reference sequence). CDR3 sequence reads: CASSLAVRYEQYF. The CDR3 coding sequence is TGTGCCAGCAGCTTAGCGGTCAGATACGAGCAGTACTTC.

J is TRBJ1-6 and V is TRBV28; a possible D gene is TRBD1 (6 bases). The CDR3 consists of 14 residues. Germline loops: CDR1 MDHEN, CDR2 SYDVKM. The V gene lost 10 bases and the J gene lost 9 bases, with 19 bases spanning the gap. The chain's CDR3 is CAITGGPWGSPLHF. Written as DNA, the CDR3 is TGTGCCATAACGGGGGGGCCCTGGGGTTCACCCCTCCACTTT.

There are many counts of this clonotype. The chain carries TRBV7-2 and TRBJ2-5; 9 positions agree with TRBD1. CDR3 length: 14 residues. Germline lookup yields CDR1 SGHTA and CDR2 FQGNSA. V trimming: 4 bases; J trimming: 5 bases; junction bases outside the gene matches: 5. This chain's CDR3 is CASSSQGAGETQYF. The CDR3 DNA sequence: TGTGCCAGCAGCTCACAGGGGGCCGGTGAGACCCAGTACTTC.

This clonotype was seen a few times. CDR3 region: CASSPYRNYEQYF. The DNA for the CDR3 is TGCGCCAGCAGCCCTTACAGGAACTACGAGCAGTACTTC. The J gene is TRBJ2-7, the V gene TRBV4-1; tentatively, D is TRBD1 (5 bases). V was cut by 4 bases and J by 3 bases, with 10 bases left in between. Germline CDR1 is MGHRA and CDR2 is YSYEKL. CDR3 size: 13 residues.

The V gene is TRBV7-3, the J gene TRBJ2-3, with D unclear. Trimming cost V 0 bases and J 0 bases, with 10 bases left between them. The germline gives CDR1 SGHTA, CDR2 FQGTGA. CDR3 length equals 16 residues. The CDR3 region is CASSLTGGSSTDTQYF. Here the CDR3 DNA reads TGTGCCAGCAGCTTAACCGGCGGATCGAGCACAGATACGCAGTATTTT.

This clonotype was counted once. The V call is TRBV7-2, the J call TRBJ2-4, with 9 bases aligning to TRBD1. CDR1 and CDR2 from the germline V gene are SGHTA and FQGNSA. The CDR3 totals 16 residues. V gave up 4 bases and J gave up 3 bases; unmatched junction bases: 7. The CDR3 region has the DNA TGTGCCAGCAGCTGGTGCAGGGGACAGGGCAAAAACATTCAGTACTTC. Translated: CASSWCRGQGKNIQYF.

Only a few counts were recorded for this clonotype. V is TRBV7-2 and J is TRBJ2-5; 7 nucleotides match TRBD2. The junction had 5 bases not matched to a gene; V was cut back by 6 bases and J by 4 bases. The CDR3 sequence is 13 residues long. The germline V gene has CDR1 SGHTA and CDR2 FQGNSA. CDR3 coding DNA: TGTGCCAGCAGTGCAGGACTAGGAGAGACCCAGTACTTC. Protein product: CASSAGLGETQYF.

This clonotype was detected only a few times. The rearrangement joins TRBV5-6 to TRBJ1-1; D perhaps matches TRBD1 (5 bases). CDR3 length: 16 amino acids. Germline CDR1 reads SGHDT; CDR2 reads YYEEEE. V lost 4 bases, J lost 4 bases, and 20 bases lay in between. DNA of the CDR3: TGTGCCAGCAGCCTTATGACTGAGGGGTTTGGCACTGAAGCTTTCTTT. This translates into CASSLMTEGFGTEAFF.

This clonotype was detected ten times or more. The chain has TRBV7-2 and TRBJ2-1; perhaps D is TRBD1 or TRBD2 (5 bases each). Trimming left V 1 base short and J 4 bases short, with 14 bases between. CDR3 length: 16 amino acids. Germline CDR1 is SGHTA and CDR2 is FQGNSA. The CDR3 DNA sequence: TGTGCCAGCAGCTTAGGGGGGACCTCGTTTTACAATGAGCAGTTCTTC. Translation: CASSLGGTSFYNEQFF.

This clonotype was counted at least ten times. The chain joins TRBV4-1 to TRBJ2-5, with 7 bases fitting TRBD2. The CDR3 is made up of 15 amino acids. CDR1 is MGHRA, CDR2 YSYEKL, per germline. Trimming cost V 1 base and J 14 bases; bases outside gene matches: 16. In DNA form, the CDR3 reads TGCGCCAGCAGCCAAGCCCCTGGGGCTAGCGGTTCATCATACTTC. Translation: CASSQAPGASGSSYF.